This TCR beta chain came from a study of shared clonotypes between healthy human individuals. In germline, CDR1 is LNHDA, CDR2 SQIVND (reference sequence). Trimming shortened V by 6 bases and J by 10 bases, and 16 bases separated the two germline ends. The CDR3 consists of 14 residues. General study results and limits: Incomplete sequencing of sorted subsets was indicated by rarefaction despite large depth.

Original methodology: From ImmunoSEQ came sequences covering only the junction and carrying no quality scores, so filtering differed. Using immunoSEQ multiplex PCR, the repertoire was profiled, and TCRdb retains in-frame clones only, with some absent. For V, J and clone size, that table is used; D and trimming come from the DNA. In the table there are just over 2,000,000 clones, roughly 94% of which are singletons. This clone was seen only once. The antigen is undetermined. Selected positively for CCR7 and CD45RO-negative, naive CD8 cells excluded terminally differentiated effector memory CD45RA+ cells.

The gene calls are TRBV19 and TRBJ1-6; perhaps TRBD1 as D (5 bases). Sample: naive CD8+ T cells sorted from blood. The TCR originated in a young man in good health. Written as DNA, the CDR3 is TGTGCCAGTAGGAACCGGGACTACTTATCACCCCTCCACTTT. Encoded protein: CASRNRDYLSPLHF.